This entry lists 18 T cell receptor beta chains sequenced from one sample in a study of T cell repertoires in cytomegalovirus infection. TCRdb redid the calling of the reads with MiXCR, one entry per CDR3 protein. This sample has hundreds of thousands of distinct CDR3 sequences, with roughly a third found just once. These receptors are not linked to any known antigen. The source material was cultured PBMCs, sampled from culture after CMV antigen stimulation. The receptors originated from a human donor in good health (CMV status not recorded). Some clones in this sample may be carry-over from other donors' samples.

This clonotype was seen many times. The chain combines TRBV18 with TRBJ2-7; possible D gene TRBD2, 5 bases. Germline V lookup: CDR1 KGHSH, CDR2 LQKENI. CDR3 length: 13 residues. Trimming shortened V by 1 base and J by 7 bases, and 11 bases separated the two germline ends. The CDR3 sequence: CASSPLEGREQYV. CDR3 sequence (DNA): TGTGCCAGCTCACCACTGGAAGGGAGAGAGCAGTACGTC.

The V call is TRBV7-1, the J call TRBJ2-5, with D possibly TRBD2 on 5 matching bases. TRBV7-1 is an ORF for which the function is uncertain. V lost 5 bases to trimming and J lost 3 bases, with 13 bases between them. This CDR3 comprises 14 residues. CDR3 residues: CASSPVREEETQYF. The CDR3 region has the DNA TGTGCCAGCAGCCCAGTACGGGAAGAAGAGACCCAGTACTTC.

The chain combines TRBV28 with TRBJ2-7; 7 bases are shared with TRBD1. The CDR3 is made up of 13 amino acids. Germline lookup yields CDR1 MDHEN and CDR2 SYDVKM. Here the CDR3 DNA reads TGTGCCAGCAGTTTGGGACAGCTCTCGAGTCTGAACGTC. Its protein is CASSLGQLSSLNV.

There are a few counts of this clonotype. V usage is TRBV7-2 and J usage is TRBJ1-1; tentative D call: TRBD1 (5 bases). The CDR3 totals 14 residues. Per the germline V gene, CDR1 is SGHTA and CDR2 is FQGNSA. The V gene lost 3 bases and the J gene lost 1 base, with 9 bases spanning the gap. The CDR3 region is CASSFRAGNTEAFF. The CDR3 coding sequence is TGTGCCAGCAGCTTCAGGGCAGGGAACACTGAAGCTTTCTTT.

This clonotype has just a few counts. V usage is TRBV18 and J usage is TRBJ2-1; D is uncertain. CDR3 size: 14 residues. Germline-derived CDR1 and CDR2 are KGHSH and LQKENI. With 0 bases removed from V and 4 bases from J, the gap between germline ends came to 7 bases. CDR3 sequence (DNA): TGTGCCAGCTCACCACCCGCCCGATACAATGAGCAGTTCTTC. Protein: CASSPPARYNEQFF.

CDR3 coding DNA: TGTGCCAGCAGTCCGGGACAGGGCATATTTGACGAGCAGTTCTTC. Residues: CASSPGQGIFDEQFF. This sequence joins TRBV12-3 or TRBV12-4 and TRBJ2-1; TRBD1 agrees at 9 bases. The CDR3 is 15 residues long. The V and J ends lost 5 bases and 10 bases, in that order; junction bases with no gene match: 12.

This clonotype was counted many times. The genes are TRBV7-9 and TRBJ1-3; weak D call: TRBD1 (6 bases). CDR1 SEHNR and CDR2 FQNEAQ come from the germline V gene (reference sequence). The V and J ends lost 2 bases and 0 bases respectively, with 14 bases between them. This CDR3 has 17 residues. The CDR3 loop is CASSLTLGHTSGNTIYF. CDR3 nucleotide sequence: TGTGCCAGCAGCTTAACTTTGGGACACACCTCTGGAAACACCATATATTTT.

This sequence joins TRBV12-3 or TRBV12-4 and TRBJ1-1, with D perhaps TRBD1 (6 bases). Between the trimmed V and J ends, which lost 6 bases and 10 bases, there was a span of 15 bases. The CDR3 has 12 amino acids. CDR3 in amino acids: CASSPTGSGAFF. CDR3 nucleotides: TGTGCCAGCAGCCCAACAGGGTCGGGAGCTTTCTTT.

This sequence joins TRBV7-2 and TRBJ2-7; D is perhaps TRBD1 (5 bases). Between the trimmed V and J ends, which lost 3 bases and 4 bases, there was a span of 13 bases. The CDR3 spans 14 residues. CDR1 SGHTA and CDR2 FQGNSA come from the germline V gene. The CDR3 loop reads CASSFPRQTYEQYF. The CDR3 DNA reads as TGTGCCAGCAGCTTCCCCCGACAGACTTACGAGCAGTACTTC.

This chain uses TRBV28 with TRBJ2-5; 10 bases agree with TRBD2. The V segment lost 5 bases and the J segment 3 bases; nucleotides outside the gene matches: 9. The V gene's germline CDR1 is MDHEN and CDR2 SYDVKM. This CDR3 contains 16 residues. For the CDR3, the DNA is TGTGCCAGCAGTGCAACGGGACTAGCGAATAAAGAGACCCAGTACTTC. The encoded protein is CASSATGLANKETQYF.

Ten or more counts support this clonotype. The chain links TRBV7-2 to TRBJ2-1, with 7 bases identical to TRBD2. Germline loops: CDR1 SGHTA, CDR2 FQGNSA. V shed 0 bases, J shed 5 bases, and the junction held 1 base outside the gene matches. This CDR3 region has 14 residues. The CDR3 coding sequence is TGTGCCAGCAGCTTAGCTGGGACTAACAATGAGCAGTTCTTC. Its protein product is CASSLAGTNNEQFF.

The rearrangement uses TRBV7-9 and TRBJ2-6; D is unclear. CDR1 and CDR2 from the germline V gene are SEHNR and FQNEAQ (reference sequence). This CDR3 is built from 18 residues. V lost 2 bases to trimming and J lost 0 bases, with 14 bases between them. This chain's CDR3 is CASSLPPDRISGANVLTF. The DNA of the CDR3 is TGTGCCAGCAGCTTACCTCCGGACCGCATCTCTGGGGCCAACGTCCTGACTTTC.

The V gene is TRBV7-2, the J gene TRBJ2-1; 9 nucleotides match TRBD2. The CDR3 spans 19 residues. After removal of 2 bases from V and 0 bases from J, the junction contained 11 bases not matched to a gene. Germline-derived CDR1 and CDR2 are SGHTA and FQGNSA. As DNA, the CDR3 is TGTGCCAGCAGCTTACCACGAGGAAATAGCGGGAGCTCCTACAATGAGCAGTTCTTC. Translated, it gives CASSLPRGNSGSSYNEQFF. Looking up the rest from reference TRBV7-2 and TRBJ2-1 gives the full variable domain: GAGVSQSPSNKVTEKGKDVELRCDPISGHTALYWYRQSLGQGLEFLIYFQGNSAPDKSGLPSDRFSAERTGGSVSTLTIQRTQQEDSAVYLCASSLPRGNSGSSYNEQFFGPGTRLTVL.

The V gene is TRBV6-6, the J gene TRBJ1-1; possibly TRBD1 for D (5 bases). The V end lost 5 bases, the J end lost 9 bases, and 10 bases lay between the germline ends. The CDR3 runs 11 residues. CDR1 and CDR2 (germline): MNHNY, SVGAGI (reference sequence). CDR3 in amino acids: CASSQGNKAFF. The DNA of the CDR3 is TGTGCCAGCAGTCAGGGCAACAAAGCTTTCTTT.

This clonotype showed up just a few times. CDR3 sequence: CASSYSAGGTEAFF. CDR3 coding DNA: TGTGCCAGCAGTTACTCGGCGGGGGGTACTGAAGCTTTCTTT. The chain couples TRBV6-2 or TRBV6-3 to TRBJ1-1, with a possible D match to TRBD1 (5 bases). The CDR3 extends over 14 amino acids. The V end was cut by 0 bases, the J end by 5 bases, with 10 bases between. CDR1 is MNHEY, CDR2 SVGEGT, per germline.

This clonotype turned up a few times. This chain uses TRBV7-8 with TRBJ2-7; tentatively, D is TRBD2 (5 bases). The CDR3 is 15 amino acids. V was pared by 0 bases and J by 7 bases, with 16 bases between. Looked up from germline, CDR1 is SGHVS and CDR2 is FQNEAQ. CDR3 nucleotide sequence: TGTGCCAGCAGCTTAGCGGAACTATTGCCGGGGGAGCAGTACGTC. Translated, it gives CASSLAELLPGEQYV.

The chain carries TRBV7-9 and TRBJ2-7, with 7 bases aligning to TRBD1. CDR1 SEHNR and CDR2 FQNEAQ come from the germline V gene (reference sequence). The J segment lost 2 bases and the V segment lost 3 bases, leaving 7 bases of the junction unmatched. The length of the CDR3 is 15 residues. This CDR3 reads CASSFSGQMAYEQYF. DNA of the CDR3: TGTGCCAGCAGCTTTTCGGGACAGATGGCCTACGAGCAGTACTTC.

The chain carries TRBV6-1 and TRBJ2-3; D is uncertain. V shed 4 bases and J shed 2 bases, with 7 bases lying between them. CDR1 and CDR2 (germline): MNHNS, SASEGT. The CDR3 spans 13 residues. The CDR3 sequence: CASSGLITDTQYF. The CDR3 coding sequence is TGTGCCAGCAGTGGACTTATCACAGATACGCAGTATTTT.